These T cell receptor beta chains were read from a single sample in a study of monozygotic twins with inflammatory bowel disease. After re-calling the 5' RACE reads, TCRdb lists one entry per CDR3 protein, DNA absent. Here the sample table reports 300,000 to 350,000 distinct CDR3 sequences. The sample taken for sequencing was blood. The receptors come from a human donor with ulcerative colitis or Crohn's disease, or a healthy co-twin of an affected twin (not recorded which). Both conserved end residues are part of each CDR3.

v_call	j_call	cdr3_aa
TRBV29-1	TRBJ2-7	CSVERDSDPEQYF
TRBV27	TRBJ1-2	CASRAPGEVRYTF
TRBV7-2	TRBJ2-7	CASSLMRGTYEQYF
TRBV15	TRBJ2-3	CATSASLTSGRLTDTQYF
TRBV7-3	TRBJ2-2	CASSLTDSGELFF
TRBV21-1	TRBJ2-4	CASSKTSTSGGAIAKNIQYF
TRBV15	TRBJ2-1	CATSRDALDWQFF
TRBV3-1	TRBJ2-7	CASSQGPGASREQYF
TRBV20-1	TRBJ2-3	CSAAQSGRAADTQYF
TRBV3-1	TRBJ2-7	CASSQEPGPSREQYF
TRBV5-8	TRBJ1-2	CASSFLGVPGYTF
TRBV3-1	TRBJ2-3	CASSQLQRGGHGNTQYF
TRBV20-1	TRBJ2-7	CSARVVSSYEQYF
TRBV6-1	TRBJ2-2	CASSALGQGVNTGELFF
TRBV29-1	TRBJ2-7	CSTRISYEQYF
TRBV12-3/TRBV12-4	TRBJ1-5	CASSRSNQPQHF
TRBV12-3/TRBV12-4	TRBJ2-3	CASSPSLIDTQYF
TRBV6-1	TRBJ1-1	CASSPTTRPGEAFF
TRBV20-1	TRBJ1-4	CSARDQGSGFGFGNEKLFF
TRBV5-1	TRBJ2-1	CASSPEASGGAGEQFF
TRBV4-1	TRBJ2-3	CASSQVGGAAAGAEYTDTQYF
TRBV9	TRBJ1-3	CASSVVPADSRNTIYF
TRBV5-4	TRBJ2-7	CASSPDTISYEQYF
TRBV24-1	TRBJ2-5	CATSDYRGPLPETQYF
TRBV5-1	TRBJ2-5	CASSPTQAWETQYF
TRBV10-3	TRBJ2-3	CAISDWTSGGATGTQYF
TRBV4-1	TRBJ2-1	CASSQTPGLAGPNEQFF
TRBV28	TRBJ2-7	CASSFPYGQVSYEQYF
TRBV21-1	TRBJ1-1	CASSEPRGSNTEAFF
TRBV5-1	TRBJ1-2	CASSLGQGSYTF